This paragraph covers one TCR beta chain sequence. The target antigen is unknown. TCRdb fed the RT-PCR reads into MiXCR, producing one record per CDR3 protein. The sample includes about 20,000 distinct CDR3 sequences, around 72% of them seen just once. This record comes from a study of yellow fever vaccine responses in identical twins. Overall study results and limits: Among the twins, the vaccine T cell response reportedly seemed partly convergent and partly personalized.

The sequencing here drew on T cells from blood (PBMCs), unsorted or a sorted subset (not recorded which), taken before or after yellow fever vaccination (not recorded which). The receptor was derived from a woman in her late teens or twenties who received the yellow fever vaccine.

In DNA form, the CDR3 reads TGTGCCAGCTCACCAACAGGCGGCGGTGAGCAGTTCTTC. As protein: CASSPTGGGEQFF. The chain carries TRBV18 and TRBJ2-1; D perhaps matches TRBD1 (5 bases). V was pared by 2 bases and J by 9 bases, with 11 bases between. Germline V CDR1 and CDR2: KGHSH, LQKENI. The CDR3 is made up of 13 amino acids. The full variable domain, with the rest looked up from reference TRBV18 and TRBJ2-1, is NAGVMQNPRHLVRRRGQEARLRCSPMKGHSHVYWYRQLPEEGLKFMVYLQKENIIDESGMPKERFSAEFPKEGPSILRIQQVVRGDSAAYFCASSPTGGGEQFFGPGTRLTVL.